This TCR beta chain was retrieved from a study of shared clonotypes between healthy human individuals. Study details: With ages of 18 to 49, the donors were a couple of women and a few men.

Caucasian adults living in Nashville, Tennessee, provided all samples. DNA input for the unsorted PBMC replicate PCRs was approximately 0.3 ug, 25,000 to 30,000 T cell genomes. Method: immunoSEQ multiplex PCR; TCRdb's copy keeps in-frame clones and lacks some. The profile shows about half a million clones, around 74% of them singletons. This TCR was sampled from a woman in her forties in good health. Some clones in this sample may be carry-over from other donors' samples. Sequenced input: PBMCs.

The CDR3 loop reads CASRGETDMNTEAFF. CDR3 sequence (DNA): TGTGCCAGCAGGGGGGAGACCGACATGAACACTGAAGCTTTCTTT. The chain couples TRBV2 to TRBJ1-1, with D perhaps matching TRBD1 (5 bases). V was clipped by 6 bases and J by 0 bases, with 14 bases between them. This CDR3 has 15 amino acids. CDR1 and CDR2 from the germline V gene are SNHLY and FYNNEI.